Detailed here is one T cell receptor (beta chain). What it binds is not known. These data belong to a study of cytomegalovirus exposure and HLA in healthy donors. The V segment lost 1 base and the J segment 4 bases; nucleotides outside the gene matches: 7. The CDR3 spans 16 residues. Germline CDR1 is SEHNR and CDR2 is FQNEAQ (reference sequence). General study points: With DRB1 most and HLA-C fewest, TCR association rates differed between HLA loci in a later analysis. A cluster of highly shared sequence variants was likely a sequencing artifact. Across donors, most TCRs were seen rarely, yet some public ones were widespread.

Researchers ran the PCR with 60 Vbeta and 13 Jbeta primers. Clones were sequenced by immunoSEQ multiplex PCR, and TCRdb holds only the in-frame ones, with some missing. Here the sample spans around 92,000 clones, approximately 83% being singletons. V and J are TRBV7-9 and TRBJ2-7, with 10 bases lining up with TRBD2. The sequence was collected from a female donor in good health and CMV-seropositive. Sequenced input: PBMCs. For the CDR3, the DNA is TGTGCCAGCAGCTTAGAGCCTAGCGGGAGTTCTTACGAGCAGTACTTC. Translation: CASSLEPSGSSYEQYF.